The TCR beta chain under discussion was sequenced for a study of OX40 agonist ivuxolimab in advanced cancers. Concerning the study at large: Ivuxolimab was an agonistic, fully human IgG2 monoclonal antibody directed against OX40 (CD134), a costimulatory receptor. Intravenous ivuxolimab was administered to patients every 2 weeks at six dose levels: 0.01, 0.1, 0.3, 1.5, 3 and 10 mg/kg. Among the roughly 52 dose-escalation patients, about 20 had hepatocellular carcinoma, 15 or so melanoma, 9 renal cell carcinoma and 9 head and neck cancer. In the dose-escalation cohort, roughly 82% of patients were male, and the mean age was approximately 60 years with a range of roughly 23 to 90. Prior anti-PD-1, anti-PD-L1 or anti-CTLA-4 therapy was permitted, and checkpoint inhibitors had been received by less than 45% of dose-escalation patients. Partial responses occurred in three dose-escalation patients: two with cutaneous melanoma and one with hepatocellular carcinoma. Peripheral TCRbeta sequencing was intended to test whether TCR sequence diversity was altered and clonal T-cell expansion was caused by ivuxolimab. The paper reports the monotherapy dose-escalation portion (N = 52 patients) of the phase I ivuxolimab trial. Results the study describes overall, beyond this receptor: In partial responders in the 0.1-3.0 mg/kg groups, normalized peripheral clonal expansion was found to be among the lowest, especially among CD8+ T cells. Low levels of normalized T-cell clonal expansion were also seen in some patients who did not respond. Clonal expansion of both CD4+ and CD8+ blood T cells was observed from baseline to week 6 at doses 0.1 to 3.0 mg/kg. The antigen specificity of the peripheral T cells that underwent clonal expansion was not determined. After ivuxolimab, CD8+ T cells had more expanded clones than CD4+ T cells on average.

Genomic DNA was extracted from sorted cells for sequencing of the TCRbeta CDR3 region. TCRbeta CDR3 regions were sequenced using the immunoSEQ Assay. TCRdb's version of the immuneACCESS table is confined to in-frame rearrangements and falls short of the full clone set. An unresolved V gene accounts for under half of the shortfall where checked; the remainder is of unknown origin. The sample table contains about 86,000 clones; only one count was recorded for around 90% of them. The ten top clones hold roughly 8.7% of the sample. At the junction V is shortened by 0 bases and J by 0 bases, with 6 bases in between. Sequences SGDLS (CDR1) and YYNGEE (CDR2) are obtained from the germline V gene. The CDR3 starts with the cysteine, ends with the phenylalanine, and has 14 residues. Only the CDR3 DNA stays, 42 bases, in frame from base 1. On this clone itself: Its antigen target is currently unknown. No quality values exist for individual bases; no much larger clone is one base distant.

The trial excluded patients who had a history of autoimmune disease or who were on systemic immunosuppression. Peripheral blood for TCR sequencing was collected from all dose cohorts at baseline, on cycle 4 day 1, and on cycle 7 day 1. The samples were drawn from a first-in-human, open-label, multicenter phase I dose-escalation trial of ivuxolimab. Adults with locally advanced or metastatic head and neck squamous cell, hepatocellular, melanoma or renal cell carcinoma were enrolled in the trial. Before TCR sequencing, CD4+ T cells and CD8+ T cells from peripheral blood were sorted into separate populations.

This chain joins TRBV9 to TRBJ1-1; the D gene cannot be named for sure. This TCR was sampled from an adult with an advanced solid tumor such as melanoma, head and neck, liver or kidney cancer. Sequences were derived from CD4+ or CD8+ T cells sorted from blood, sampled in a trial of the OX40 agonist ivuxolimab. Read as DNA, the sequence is TGTGCCAGCAGCGTAGATTGGGTGAACACTGAAGCTTTCTTT. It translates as CASSVDWVNTEAFF.